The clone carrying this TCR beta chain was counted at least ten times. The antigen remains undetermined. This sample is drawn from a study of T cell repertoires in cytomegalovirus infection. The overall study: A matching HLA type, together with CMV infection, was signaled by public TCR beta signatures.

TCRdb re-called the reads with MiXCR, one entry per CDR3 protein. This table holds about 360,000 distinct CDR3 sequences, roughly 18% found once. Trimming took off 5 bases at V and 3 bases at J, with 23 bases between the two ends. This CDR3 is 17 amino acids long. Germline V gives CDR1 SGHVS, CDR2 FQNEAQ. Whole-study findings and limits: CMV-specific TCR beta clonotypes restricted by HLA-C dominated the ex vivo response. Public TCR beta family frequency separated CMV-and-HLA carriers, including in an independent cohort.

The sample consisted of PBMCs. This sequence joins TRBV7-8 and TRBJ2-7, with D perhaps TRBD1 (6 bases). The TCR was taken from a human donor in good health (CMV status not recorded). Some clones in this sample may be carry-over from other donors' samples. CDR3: CASSLPFLGAKDYEQYF. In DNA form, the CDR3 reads TGTGCCAGCAGCCTCCCCTTTTTGGGGGCCAAAGACTACGAGCAGTACTTC.